This TCR beta chain was profiled in a study of control samples from healthy donors and cancer patients. Profiled with immunoSEQ multiplex PCR; TCRdb holds only in-frame clones, not every one. The data contain 80,000 to 100,000 clones, 92% of them singletons. Germline lookup yields CDR1 SGHAT and CDR2 FQNNGV. CDR3 length equals 10 residues. The ends were cut back, 3 bases at V and 15 bases at J, with 9 bases in the middle. The material sequenced was blood. The TCR originated in a human donor in good health. The donor label of this sample is uncertain. The chain combines TRBV11-2 with TRBJ2-1, with no clear D. CDR3 amino acids: CASSFETTFF. In DNA form, the CDR3 reads TGTGCCAGCAGCTTCGAGACAACGTTCTTC.